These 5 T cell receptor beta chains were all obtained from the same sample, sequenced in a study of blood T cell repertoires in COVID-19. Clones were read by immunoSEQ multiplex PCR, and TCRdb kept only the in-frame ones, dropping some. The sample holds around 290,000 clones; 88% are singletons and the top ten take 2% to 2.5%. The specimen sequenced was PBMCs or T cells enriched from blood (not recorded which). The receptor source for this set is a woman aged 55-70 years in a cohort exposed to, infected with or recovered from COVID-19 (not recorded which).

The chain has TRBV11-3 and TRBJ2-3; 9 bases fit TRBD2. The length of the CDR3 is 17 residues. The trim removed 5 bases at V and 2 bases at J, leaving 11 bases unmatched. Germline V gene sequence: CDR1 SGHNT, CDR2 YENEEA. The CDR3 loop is CASSPGISGGHTDTQYF. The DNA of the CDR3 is TGTGCCAGCAGCCCCGGGATTAGCGGGGGACACACAGATACGCAGTATTTT.

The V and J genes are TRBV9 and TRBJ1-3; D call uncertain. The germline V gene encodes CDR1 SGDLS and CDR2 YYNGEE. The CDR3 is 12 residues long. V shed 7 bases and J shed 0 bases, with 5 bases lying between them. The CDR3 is CASAGSGNTIYF. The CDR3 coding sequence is TGTGCCAGCGCGGGCTCTGGAAACACCATATATTTT.

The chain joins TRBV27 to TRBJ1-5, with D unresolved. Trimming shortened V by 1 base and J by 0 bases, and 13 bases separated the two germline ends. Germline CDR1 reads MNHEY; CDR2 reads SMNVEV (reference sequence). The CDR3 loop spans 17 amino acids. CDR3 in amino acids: CASSLYGYGDSNQPQHF. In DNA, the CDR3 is TGTGCCAGCAGTTTATACGGATATGGAGATAGCAATCAGCCCCAGCATTTT.

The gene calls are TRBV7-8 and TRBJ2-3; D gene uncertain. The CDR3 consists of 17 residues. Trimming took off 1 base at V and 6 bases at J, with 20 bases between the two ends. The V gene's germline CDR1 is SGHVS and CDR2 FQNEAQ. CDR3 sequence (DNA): TGTGCCAGCAGCTTAGTAGTGGCGGTCACAAGTGCGGATACGCAGTATTTT. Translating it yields CASSLVVAVTSADTQYF. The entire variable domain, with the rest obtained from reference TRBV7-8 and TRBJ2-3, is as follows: GAGVSQSPRYKVAKRGQDVALRCDPISGHVSLFWYQQALGQGPEFLTYFQNEAQLDKSGLPSDRFFAERPEGSVSTLKIQRTQQEDSAVYLCASSLVVAVTSADTQYFGPGTRLTVL.

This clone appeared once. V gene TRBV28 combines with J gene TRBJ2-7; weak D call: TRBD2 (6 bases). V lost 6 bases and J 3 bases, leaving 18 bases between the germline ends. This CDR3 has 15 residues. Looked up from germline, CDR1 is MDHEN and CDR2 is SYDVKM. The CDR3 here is CASRLTSGLVYEQYF. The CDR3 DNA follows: TGTGCCAGCAGGCTTACGAGCGGGCTAGTCTACGAGCAGTACTTC.